The sample holds a few counts of the clone carrying this T cell receptor beta chain. Source study methods: Reference gene primers were amplified, and this amplification served to estimate nucleated cell counts. Clones were sequenced by immunoSEQ multiplex PCR, and TCRdb holds only the in-frame ones, with some missing. The DNA was the basis for D and trimming; V, J and clone size are from that table. The data contain roughly 120,000 clones, roughly 83% of them seen just once; the ten biggest clones take up about 5.7%. The sample originates from a study of blood T cell repertoires in COVID-19. Overall study context: The United States, Italy and Spain supplied acute and convalescent COVID-19 samples. T cells, B-cell-depleted T cells, or PBMCs provided the cDNA or gDNA that served as material.

This CDR3 spans 15 amino acids. V lost 5 bases to trimming and J lost 9 bases; unmatched junction nucleotides: 15. Germline lookup yields CDR1 SGHNT and CDR2 YYREEE (reference sequence). The sample was peripheral blood. The origin of this receptor is a human donor in a cohort sampled during active COVID-19. The genes are TRBV5-4 and TRBJ1-2; 8 bases fit TRBD1. Here the CDR3 reads CASRGVGTGVARYTF. CDR3 in DNA: TGTGCCAGCAGGGGGGTAGGGACAGGTGTGGCTCGCTACACCTTC.